Included here is one T cell receptor beta chain sequence, with context. CDR3 length: 13 residues. Germline values: CDR1 MNHEY, CDR2 SVGAGI. V lost 0 bases, J lost 7 bases, and 9 bases lay in between. This sample is drawn from a study of CD8 T cells in Susac syndrome. The CD8+ and CD4+ T cells were negatively isolated, with the TEMRA cells enriched by FACS. RNA in amounts of roughly 0.5 to 1 ug was reverse transcribed with random hexamers. TCR beta CDR3 was amplified by immunoSEQ covering 54 Vbeta and 13 Jbeta. TCRdb passed the immunoSEQ multiplex PCR reads through MiXCR, listing each CDR3 protein once. This table holds some 120,000 distinct CDR3 sequences, roughly 94% found once.

The V call is TRBV6-5, the J call TRBJ1-1; the D is unclear. The source of this sequence is a human donor with multiple sclerosis. The specimen was CD4+ T cells from PBMCs. The CDR3 region is CASSYSKGFEAFF. The CDR3 DNA reads as TGTGCCAGCAGTTACTCGAAAGGGTTTGAAGCTTTCTTT.